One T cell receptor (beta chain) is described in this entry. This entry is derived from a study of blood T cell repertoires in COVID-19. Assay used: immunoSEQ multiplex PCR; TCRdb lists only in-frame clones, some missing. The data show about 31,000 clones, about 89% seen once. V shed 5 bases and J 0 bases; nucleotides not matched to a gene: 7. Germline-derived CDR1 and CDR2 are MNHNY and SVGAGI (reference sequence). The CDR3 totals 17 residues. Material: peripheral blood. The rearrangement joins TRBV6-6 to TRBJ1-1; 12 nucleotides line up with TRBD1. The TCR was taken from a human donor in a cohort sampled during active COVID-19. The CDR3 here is CASSPGTGGWMNTEAFF. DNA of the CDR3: TGTGCCAGCAGTCCCGGGACAGGGGGCTGGATGAACACTGAAGCTTTCTTT.